This is a list of T cell receptor beta chains from one sample in a study of cytomegalovirus exposure and HLA in healthy donors. The assay was immunoSEQ multiplex PCR, and TCRdb's table has in-frame clones only and misses some. The table lists tens of thousands of clones, more than 70% of them singletons. What was sequenced was PBMCs. The receptors were sampled from a man between 40 and 49 years old in good health and CMV-seronegative. Each CDR3 is given with its conserved first and last residue. The D gene is left open where the match is weak. Size tells how often a clone was seen (once, few, many) or the class of an expanded clone, and some rows leave it out.

J: TRBJ1-2
size: -
V: TRBV19
D: TRBD1
CDR3: CASSILGQDLYGYTF
DNA: TGTGCCAGTAGTATCCTGGGACAGGACTTATATGGCTACACCTTC

J: TRBJ2-1
size: -
V: TRBV7-2
D: -
CDR3: CASSWMGLGNNEQFF
DNA: TGTGCCAGCAGCTGGATGGGACTGGGTAACAATGAGCAGTTCTTC

J: TRBJ1-6
size: -
V: TRBV10-2
D: -
CDR3: CASSVGLTNSPLHF
DNA: TGCGCCAGCAGTGTAGGACTTACGAATTCACCCCTCCACTTT

J: TRBJ2-7
size: once
V: TRBV7-8
D: TRBD1
CDR3: CASSLPQGVDEQYF
DNA: TGTGCCAGCAGCTTACCACAGGGGGTGGACGAGCAGTACTTC

J: TRBJ1-1
size: -
V: TRBV29-1
D: TRBD1
CDR3: CSVSQGGEAFF
DNA: TGCAGCGTCTCACAGGGGGGAGAAGCTTTCTTT

J: TRBJ2-3
size: -
V: TRBV5-1
D: -
CDR3: CASSLGGGASTDTQYF
DNA: TGCGCCAGCAGCTTGGGTGGCGGAGCTAGCACAGATACGCAGTATTTT

J: TRBJ2-1
size: -
V: TRBV27
D: -
CDR3: CASRDSLSYNEQFF
DNA: TGTGCCAGCCGGGACTCCCTATCCTACAATGAGCAGTTCTTC

J: TRBJ2-3
size: -
V: TRBV2
D: TRBD2
CDR3: CASSEGLAGITDTQYF
DNA: TGTGCCAGCAGTGAGGGGCTAGCGGGGATCACAGATACGCAGTATTTT

J: TRBJ2-1
size: -
V: TRBV25-1
D: -
CDR3: CASSLEWNEQFF
DNA: TGTGCCAGCAGTTTGGAGTGGAATGAGCAGTTCTTC

J: TRBJ2-1
size: -
V: TRBV11-3
D: -
CDR3: CASSFRARNNNEQFF
DNA: TGTGCCAGCAGCTTCAGGGCGCGGAATAACAATGAGCAGTTCTTC

J: TRBJ1-2
size: once
V: TRBV28
D: -
CDR3: CASIPPQGGYTF
DNA: TGTGCCAGCATCCCGCCGCAGGGGGGCTACACCTTC

J: TRBJ1-6
size: -
V: TRBV7-3
D: -
CDR3: CASSSQGSGHSPLHF
DNA: TGTGCCAGCAGCTCCCAGGGGTCCGGCCATTCACCCCTCCACTTT

J: TRBJ1-4
size: few
V: TRBV28
D: -
CDR3: CASSLSGVGEKLFF
DNA: TGTGCCAGCAGTTTATCAGGGGTTGGTGAAAAACTGTTTTTT

J: TRBJ2-7
size: -
V: TRBV5-4
D: TRBD2
CDR3: CASSPGSGAYYEQYF
DNA: TGTGCCAGCAGCCCAGGGAGCGGGGCCTACTACGAGCAGTACTTC

J: TRBJ1-4
size: -
V: TRBV5-1
D: -
CDR3: CASSFGSSLGEKLFF
DNA: TGCGCCAGCAGCTTCGGGTCCTCCCTAGGTGAAAAACTGTTTTTT

J: TRBJ2-2
size: -
V: TRBV5-5
D: -
CDR3: CVSSLAVSATGELFF
DNA: TGTGTCAGCAGCTTGGCCGTCAGTGCAACCGGGGAGCTGTTTTTT

J: TRBJ2-7
size: -
V: TRBV7-8
D: TRBD2
CDR3: CASSFGAGGYYEQYF
DNA: TGTGCCAGCAGCTTTGGAGCGGGGGGTTACTACGAGCAGTACTTC

J: TRBJ2-2
size: -
V: TRBV11-2
D: TRBD1
CDR3: CASRLSTDNRGTGELFF
DNA: TGTGCCAGCAGATTATCTACGGACAACAGGGGCACCGGGGAGCTGTTTTTT

J: TRBJ1-5
size: -
V: TRBV7-6
D: -
CDR3: CASSLALGPNQPQHF
DNA: TGTGCCAGCAGCTTAGCGCTGGGGCCTAATCAGCCCCAGCATTTT

J: TRBJ2-1
size: -
V: TRBV6-6
D: -
CDR3: CASRSDSTYSYNEQFF
DNA: TGTGCCAGCAGATCAGACAGTACCTATTCCTACAATGAGCAGTTCTTC

J: TRBJ1-1
size: -
V: TRBV14
D: -
CDR3: CASSPLGGQNTEAFF
DNA: TGTGCCAGCAGCCCCTTGGGGGGGCAGAACACTGAAGCTTTCTTT

J: TRBJ2-7
size: -
V: TRBV7-8
D: -
CDR3: CASSSTPYEQYF
DNA: TGTGCCAGCAGCTCTACCCCCTACGAGCAGTACTTC

J: TRBJ1-1
size: -
V: TRBV5-1
D: -
CDR3: CASSLSGREGTEAFF
DNA: TGCGCCAGCAGCTTATCAGGCAGGGAAGGTACTGAAGCTTTCTTT

J: TRBJ1-4
size: -
V: TRBV11-2
D: -
CDR3: CASSLGSGQGGGKLFF
DNA: TGTGCCAGCAGCTTAGGGTCGGGCCAGGGCGGGGGAAAACTGTTTTTT

J: TRBJ2-7
size: once
V: TRBV7-6
D: -
CDR3: CASSLQTSYEQYF
DNA: TGTGCCAGCAGCCTGCAGACTTCCTACGAGCAGTACTTC

J: TRBJ2-3
size: -
V: TRBV5-6
D: -
CDR3: CASSAQVVSTDTQYF
DNA: TGTGCCAGCAGCGCACAGGTAGTTAGCACAGATACGCAGTATTTT

J: TRBJ1-1
size: -
V: TRBV5-1
D: TRBD1
CDR3: CASSPYTRTGMNTEAFF
DNA: TGCGCCAGCTCCCCCTATACCAGGACAGGGATGAACACTGAAGCTTTCTTT

J: TRBJ2-2
size: -
V: TRBV5-1
D: TRBD1
CDR3: CASSLPRRQGITGELFF
DNA: TGCGCCAGCAGCTTGCCGCGGAGACAGGGGATAACCGGGGAGCTGTTTTTT

J: TRBJ2-5
size: -
V: TRBV6-4
D: TRBD2
CDR3: CASSDGSSGRGETQYF
DNA: TGTGCCAGCAGTGACGGATCTAGCGGGAGAGGGGAGACCCAGTACTTC

J: TRBJ2-7
size: once
V: TRBV7-9
D: -
CDR3: CASSLVGGTYEQYF
DNA: TGTGCCAGCAGCTTAGTTGGCGGAACCTACGAGCAGTACTTC

J: TRBJ2-1
size: -
V: TRBV11-2
D: -
CDR3: CASSARNEQFF
DNA: TGTGCCAGCAGCGCTAGGAATGAGCAGTTCTTC

J: TRBJ2-6
size: -
V: TRBV27
D: -
CDR3: CASSLGTSGANVLTF
DNA: TGTGCCAGCAGTTTAGGGACTTCAGGGGCCAACGTCCTGACTTTC

J: TRBJ2-1
size: -
V: TRBV29-1
D: TRBD2
CDR3: CSVDVRLAGHYNEQFF
DNA: TGCAGCGTTGATGTGCGGCTAGCGGGGCACTACAATGAGCAGTTCTTC

J: TRBJ2-3
size: -
V: TRBV7-3
D: -
CDR3: CASSRGPAGQGDTQYF
DNA: TGTGCCAGCAGCAGGGGCCCGGCTGGTCAGGGGGATACGCAGTATTTT

J: TRBJ2-7
size: -
V: TRBV19
D: TRBD1
CDR3: CASSTGTGGSYEQYF
DNA: TGTGCCAGTAGCACCGGGACAGGGGGCTCCTACGAGCAGTACTTC

J: TRBJ1-4
size: -
V: TRBV19
D: -
CDR3: CASSMAGLGEKLFF
DNA: TGTGCCAGTAGTATGGCAGGGTTGGGTGAAAAACTGTTTTTT

J: TRBJ1-1
size: -
V: TRBV18
D: TRBD1
CDR3: CASSPGQGTEAFF
DNA: TGTGCCAGCTCACCGGGACAGGGCACTGAAGCTTTCTTT

J: TRBJ1-4
size: -
V: TRBV7-9
D: -
CDR3: CASSLETWGAKYGEKLFF
DNA: TGTGCCAGCAGCTTAGAAACGTGGGGCGCGAAGTACGGTGAAAAACTGTTTTTT

J: TRBJ1-2
size: -
V: TRBV7-2
D: -
CDR3: CASSLGQNYGYTF
DNA: TGTGCCAGCAGCTTAGGCCAGAATTATGGCTACACCTTC

J: TRBJ2-7
size: -
V: TRBV2
D: TRBD2
CDR3: CASRAGSYEQYF
DNA: TGTGCCAGCAGAGCGGGGTCCTACGAGCAGTACTTC